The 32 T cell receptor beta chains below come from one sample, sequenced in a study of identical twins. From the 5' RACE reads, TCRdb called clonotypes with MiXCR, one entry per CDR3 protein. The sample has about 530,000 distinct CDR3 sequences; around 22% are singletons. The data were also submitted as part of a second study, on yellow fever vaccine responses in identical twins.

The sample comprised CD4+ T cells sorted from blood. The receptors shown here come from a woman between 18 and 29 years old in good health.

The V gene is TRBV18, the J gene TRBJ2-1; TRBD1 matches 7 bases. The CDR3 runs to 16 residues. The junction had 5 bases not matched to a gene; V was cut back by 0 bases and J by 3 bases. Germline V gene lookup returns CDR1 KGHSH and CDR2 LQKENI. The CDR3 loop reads CASSPPRTGGYNEQFF. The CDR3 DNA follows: TGTGCCAGCTCACCACCGAGGACAGGAGGCTACAATGAGCAGTTCTTC.

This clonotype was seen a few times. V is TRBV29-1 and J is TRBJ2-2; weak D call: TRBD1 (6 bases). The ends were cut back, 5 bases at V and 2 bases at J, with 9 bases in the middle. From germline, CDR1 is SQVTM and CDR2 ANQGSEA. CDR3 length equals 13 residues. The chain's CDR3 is CSVRDTNTGELFF. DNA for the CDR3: TGCAGCGTTCGGGACACCAACACCGGGGAGCTGTTTTTT.

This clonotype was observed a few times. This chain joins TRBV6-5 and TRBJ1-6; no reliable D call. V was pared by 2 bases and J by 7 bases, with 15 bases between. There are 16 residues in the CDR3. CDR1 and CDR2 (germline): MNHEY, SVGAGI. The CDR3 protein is CASSYKPTSENSPLHF. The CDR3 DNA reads TGTGCCAGCAGTTACAAACCTACGTCAGAAAATTCACCCCTCCACTTT.

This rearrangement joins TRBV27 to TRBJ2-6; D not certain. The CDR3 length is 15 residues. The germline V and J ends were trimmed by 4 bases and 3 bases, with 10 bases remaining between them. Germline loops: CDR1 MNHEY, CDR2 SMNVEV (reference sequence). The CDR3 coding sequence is TGTGCCAGCAGTTCCATTCCCAGTGGGGCCAACGTCCTGACTTTC. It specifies CASSSIPSGANVLTF.

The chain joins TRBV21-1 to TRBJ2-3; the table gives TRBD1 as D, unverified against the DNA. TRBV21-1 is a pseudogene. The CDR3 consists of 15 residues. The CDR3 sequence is CASSITGRRTDTQYF. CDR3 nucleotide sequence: TGTGCCAGCAGCATTACAGGGAGGAGAACAGATACGCAGTATTTT.

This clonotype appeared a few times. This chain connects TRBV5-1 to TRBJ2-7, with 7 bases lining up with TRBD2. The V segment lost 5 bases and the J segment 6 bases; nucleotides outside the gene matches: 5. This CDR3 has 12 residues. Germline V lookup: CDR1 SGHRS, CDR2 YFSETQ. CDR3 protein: CASRAGAGEQYF. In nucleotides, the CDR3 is TGCGCCAGCAGGGCGGGAGCGGGCGAGCAGTACTTC.

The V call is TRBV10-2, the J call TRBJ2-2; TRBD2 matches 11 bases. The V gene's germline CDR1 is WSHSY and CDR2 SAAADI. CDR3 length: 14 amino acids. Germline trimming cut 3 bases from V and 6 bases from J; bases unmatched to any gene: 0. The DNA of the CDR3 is TGCGCCAGCAGTGAACTAGCGGGAGCCGGGGAGCTGTTTTTT. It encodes CASSELAGAGELFF.

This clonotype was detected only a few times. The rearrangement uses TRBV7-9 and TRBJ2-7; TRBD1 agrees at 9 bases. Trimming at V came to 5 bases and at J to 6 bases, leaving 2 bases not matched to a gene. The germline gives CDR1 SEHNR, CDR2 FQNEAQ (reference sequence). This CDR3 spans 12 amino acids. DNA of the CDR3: TGTGCCAGCAGCAGACAGGGGGGCGAGCAGTACGTC. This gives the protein CASSRQGGEQYV.

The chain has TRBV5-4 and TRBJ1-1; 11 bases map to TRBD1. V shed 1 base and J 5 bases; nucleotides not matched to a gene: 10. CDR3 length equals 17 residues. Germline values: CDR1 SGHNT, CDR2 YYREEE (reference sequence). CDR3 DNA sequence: TGTGCCAGCAGCTTGTGGGGGACAGGGGGTTTGGGAACTGAAGCTTTCTTT. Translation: CASSLWGTGGLGTEAFF.

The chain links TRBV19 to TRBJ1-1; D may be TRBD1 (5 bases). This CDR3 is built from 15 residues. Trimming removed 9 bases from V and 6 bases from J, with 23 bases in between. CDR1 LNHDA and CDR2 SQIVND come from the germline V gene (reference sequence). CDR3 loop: CASKETSGGEAEAFF. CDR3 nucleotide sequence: TGTGCCAGCAAAGAAACATCGGGGGGGGAGGCTGAAGCTTTCTTT.

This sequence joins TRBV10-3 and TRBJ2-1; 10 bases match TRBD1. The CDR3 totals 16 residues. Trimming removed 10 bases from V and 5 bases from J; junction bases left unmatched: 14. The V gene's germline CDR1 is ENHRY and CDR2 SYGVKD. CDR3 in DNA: TGTGCCACCGCACAGGACAGGGGGTTTATCGACAATGAGCAGTTCTTC. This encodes CATAQDRGFIDNEQFF.

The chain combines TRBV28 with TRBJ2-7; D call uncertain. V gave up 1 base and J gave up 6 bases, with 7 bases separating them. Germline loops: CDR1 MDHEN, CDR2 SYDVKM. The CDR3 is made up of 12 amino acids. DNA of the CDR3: TGTGCCAGCAGTTTATCCCCAGGCGAGCAGTACTTC. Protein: CASSLSPGEQYF. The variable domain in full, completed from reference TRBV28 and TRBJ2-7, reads DVKVTQSSRYLVKRTGEKVFLECVQDMDHENMFWYRQDPGLGLRLIYFSYDVKMKEKGDIPEGYSVSREKKERFSLILESASTNQTSMYLCASSLSPGEQYFGPGTRLTVT.

The CDR3 DNA reads TGTGCCAGCAGTTTTAGGGCTGGGGGACAGGGAACCAATGAGCAGTTCTTC. Amino acid sequence: CASSFRAGGQGTNEQFF. This rearrangement joins TRBV11-3 to TRBJ2-1; 9 nucleotides line up with TRBD1. Per the germline V gene, CDR1 is SGHNT and CDR2 is YENEEA. This CDR3 is 17 amino acids long. Trimming cost V 6 bases and J 6 bases; bases outside gene matches: 15.

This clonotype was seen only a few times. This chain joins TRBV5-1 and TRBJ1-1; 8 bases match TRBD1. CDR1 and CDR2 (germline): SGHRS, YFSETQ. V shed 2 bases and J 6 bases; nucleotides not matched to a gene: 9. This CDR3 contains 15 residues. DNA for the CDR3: TGCGCCAGCAGCTTACGGACAGGGAGGAGCGCTGAAGCTTTCTTT. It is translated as CASSLRTGRSAEAFF.

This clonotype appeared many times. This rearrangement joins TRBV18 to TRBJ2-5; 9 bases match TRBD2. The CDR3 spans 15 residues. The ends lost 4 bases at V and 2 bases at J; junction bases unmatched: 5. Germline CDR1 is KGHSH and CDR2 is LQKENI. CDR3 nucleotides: TGTGCCAGCTCACTCGGACTAGCGAAACAAGAGACCCAGTACTTC. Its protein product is CASSLGLAKQETQYF.

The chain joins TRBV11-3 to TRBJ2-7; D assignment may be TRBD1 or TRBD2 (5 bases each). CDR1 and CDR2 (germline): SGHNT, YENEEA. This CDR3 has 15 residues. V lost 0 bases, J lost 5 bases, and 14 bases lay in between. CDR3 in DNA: TGTGCCAGCAGCTTAGAAGCTGGGACGAATCACGAGCAGTACTTC. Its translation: CASSLEAGTNHEQYF.

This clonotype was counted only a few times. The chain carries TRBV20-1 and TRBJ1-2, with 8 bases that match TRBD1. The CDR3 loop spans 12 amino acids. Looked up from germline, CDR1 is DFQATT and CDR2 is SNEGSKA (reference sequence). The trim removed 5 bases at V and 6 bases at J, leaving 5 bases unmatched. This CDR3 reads CSAGRGPDGYTF. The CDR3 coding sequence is TGCAGTGCTGGCAGGGGGCCGGATGGCTACACCTTC.

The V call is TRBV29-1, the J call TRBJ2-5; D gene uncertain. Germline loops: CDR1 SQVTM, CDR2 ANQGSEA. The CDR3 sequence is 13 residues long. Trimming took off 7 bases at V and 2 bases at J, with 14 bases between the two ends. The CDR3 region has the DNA TGCAGCGCGGGTCGCCTCGAGCAAGAGACCCAGTACTTC. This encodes CSAGRLEQETQYF.

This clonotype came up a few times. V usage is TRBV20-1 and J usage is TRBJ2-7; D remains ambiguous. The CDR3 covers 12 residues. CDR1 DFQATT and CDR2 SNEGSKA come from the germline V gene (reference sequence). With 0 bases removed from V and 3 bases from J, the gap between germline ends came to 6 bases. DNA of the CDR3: TGCAGTGCTAGAGATCTCGGCTACGAGCAGTACTTC. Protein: CSARDLGYEQYF.

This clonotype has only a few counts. For the CDR3, the DNA is TGTGCCACCAGCAGAGGAGGTCGGGGGATTAGCAATCAGCCCCAGCATTTT. Amino acid sequence: CATSRGGRGISNQPQHF. The rearrangement joins TRBV15 to TRBJ1-5, with D perhaps TRBD1 (5 bases). Trimming took off 1 base at V and 0 bases at J, with 13 bases between the two ends. CDR1 and CDR2 from the germline V gene are LNHNV and YYDKDF (reference sequence). The CDR3 covers 17 residues.

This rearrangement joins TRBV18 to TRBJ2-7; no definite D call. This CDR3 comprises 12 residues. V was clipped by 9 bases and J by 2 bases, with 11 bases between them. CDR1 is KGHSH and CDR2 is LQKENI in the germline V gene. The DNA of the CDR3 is TGTGCCAGTGGCCAGATTGCCTACGAGCAGTACTTC. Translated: CASGQIAYEQYF.

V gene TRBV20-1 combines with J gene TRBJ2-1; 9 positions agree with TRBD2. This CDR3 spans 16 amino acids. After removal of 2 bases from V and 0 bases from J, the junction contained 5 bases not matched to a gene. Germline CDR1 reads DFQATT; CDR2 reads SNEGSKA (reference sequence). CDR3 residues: CSARHSGRSSYNEQFF. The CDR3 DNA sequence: TGCAGTGCTAGACACAGCGGGAGGAGCTCCTACAATGAGCAGTTCTTC.

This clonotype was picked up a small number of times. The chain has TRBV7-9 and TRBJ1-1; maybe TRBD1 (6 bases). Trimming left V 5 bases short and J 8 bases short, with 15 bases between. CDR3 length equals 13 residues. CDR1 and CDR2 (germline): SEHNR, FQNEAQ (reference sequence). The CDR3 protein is CASSRWTVIEAFF. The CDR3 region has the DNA TGTGCCAGCAGCCGTTGGACAGTCATCGAAGCTTTCTTT.

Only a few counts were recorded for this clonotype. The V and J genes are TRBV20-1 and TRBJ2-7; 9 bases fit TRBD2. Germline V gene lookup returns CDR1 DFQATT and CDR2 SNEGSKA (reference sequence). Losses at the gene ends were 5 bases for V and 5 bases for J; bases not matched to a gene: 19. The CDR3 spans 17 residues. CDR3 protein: CSAGTPLPASGTHEQYF. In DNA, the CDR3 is TGCAGTGCTGGGACCCCCCTTCCAGCTAGCGGGACCCACGAGCAGTACTTC.

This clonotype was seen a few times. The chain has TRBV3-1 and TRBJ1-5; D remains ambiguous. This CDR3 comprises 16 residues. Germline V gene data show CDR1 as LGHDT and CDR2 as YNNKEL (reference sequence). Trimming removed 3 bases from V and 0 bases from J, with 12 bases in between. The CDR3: CASSQGWGYSNQPQHF. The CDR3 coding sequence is TGTGCCAGCAGCCAGGGTTGGGGATATAGCAATCAGCCCCAGCATTTT.

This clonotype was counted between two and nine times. CDR3 region: CSAQDRGREEQYF. The CDR3 DNA reads as TGCAGCGCACAAGACAGGGGGCGGGAAGAGCAGTACTTC. The rearrangement links TRBV29-1 to TRBJ2-7; 10 bases are a match to TRBD1. The J segment lost 7 bases and the V segment lost 7 bases, leaving 10 bases of the junction unmatched. The CDR3 totals 13 residues. Germline V gene lookup returns CDR1 SQVTM and CDR2 ANQGSEA.

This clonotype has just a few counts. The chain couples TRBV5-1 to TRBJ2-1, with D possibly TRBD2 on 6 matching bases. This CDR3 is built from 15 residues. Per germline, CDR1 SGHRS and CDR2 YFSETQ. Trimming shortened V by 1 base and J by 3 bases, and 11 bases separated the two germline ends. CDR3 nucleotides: TGCGCCAGCAGCTTGCCTCGGGACTTCTACAATGAGCAGTTCTTC. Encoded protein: CASSLPRDFYNEQFF.

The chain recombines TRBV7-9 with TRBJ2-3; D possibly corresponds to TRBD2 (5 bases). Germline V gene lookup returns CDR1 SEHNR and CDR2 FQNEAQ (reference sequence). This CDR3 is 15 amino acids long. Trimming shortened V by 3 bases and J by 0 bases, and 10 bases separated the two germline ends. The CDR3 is CASSLASPSTDTQYF. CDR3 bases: TGTGCCAGCAGCTTGGCTAGCCCCAGCACAGATACGCAGTATTTT.

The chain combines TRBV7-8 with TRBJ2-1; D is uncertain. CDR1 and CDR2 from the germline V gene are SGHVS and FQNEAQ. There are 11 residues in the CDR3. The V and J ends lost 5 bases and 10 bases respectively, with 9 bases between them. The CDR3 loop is CASSLYTEQFF. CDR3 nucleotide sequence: TGTGCCAGCAGCCTATACACCGAGCAGTTCTTC.

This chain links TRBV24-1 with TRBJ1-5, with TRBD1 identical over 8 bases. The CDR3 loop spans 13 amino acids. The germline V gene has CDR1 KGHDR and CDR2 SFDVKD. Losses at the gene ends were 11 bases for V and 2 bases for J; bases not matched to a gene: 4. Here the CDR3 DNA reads TGTGCCAGCCAGGGGGCGGGCAATCAGCCCCAGCATTTT. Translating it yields CASQGAGNQPQHF.

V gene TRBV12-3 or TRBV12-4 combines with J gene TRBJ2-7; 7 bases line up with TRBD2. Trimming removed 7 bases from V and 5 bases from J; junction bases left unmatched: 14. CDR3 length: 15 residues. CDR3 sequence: CASNSLVAGVHEQYF. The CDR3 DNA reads TGTGCCAGCAACTCACTTGTTGCGGGAGTCCACGAGCAGTACTTC.

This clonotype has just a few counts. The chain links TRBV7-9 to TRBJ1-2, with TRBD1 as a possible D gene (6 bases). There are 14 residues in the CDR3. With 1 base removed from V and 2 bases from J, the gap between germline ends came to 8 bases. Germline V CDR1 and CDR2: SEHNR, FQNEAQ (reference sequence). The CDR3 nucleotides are TGTGCCAGCAGCTTAGAAACAGGGAACTATGGCTACACCTTC. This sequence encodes CASSLETGNYGYTF.